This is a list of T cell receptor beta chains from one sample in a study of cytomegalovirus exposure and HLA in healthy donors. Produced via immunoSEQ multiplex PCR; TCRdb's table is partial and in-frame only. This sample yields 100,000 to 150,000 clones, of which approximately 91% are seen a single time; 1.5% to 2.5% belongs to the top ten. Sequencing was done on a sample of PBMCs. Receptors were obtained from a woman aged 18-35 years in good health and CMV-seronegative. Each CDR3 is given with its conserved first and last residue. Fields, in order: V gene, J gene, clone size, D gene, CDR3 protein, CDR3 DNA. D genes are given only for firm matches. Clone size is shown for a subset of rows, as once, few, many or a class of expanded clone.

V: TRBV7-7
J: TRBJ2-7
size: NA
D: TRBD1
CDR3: CASSVGTGGSYEQYF
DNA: TGTGCTAGCAGCGTCGGGACAGGCGGGTCCTACGAGCAGTACTTC

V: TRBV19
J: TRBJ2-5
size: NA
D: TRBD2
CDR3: CASRLSTSGTSETQYF
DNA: TGTGCCAGTAGGTTATCGACTAGCGGGACTTCAGAGACCCAGTACTTC

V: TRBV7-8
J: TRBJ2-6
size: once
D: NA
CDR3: CASSLGGANVLTF
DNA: TGTGCCAGCAGTCTAGGCGGGGCCAACGTCCTGACTTTC

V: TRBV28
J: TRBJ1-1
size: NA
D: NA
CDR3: CASSLGGLPVDTEAFF
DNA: TGTGCCAGCAGTTTGGGCGGACTACCTGTCGACACTGAAGCTTTCTTT

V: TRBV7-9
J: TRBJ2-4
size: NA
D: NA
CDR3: CASSLAGLAHLAKNIQYF
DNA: TGTGCCAGCAGCTTAGCTGGGCTAGCCCACTTAGCCAAAAACATTCAGTACTTC

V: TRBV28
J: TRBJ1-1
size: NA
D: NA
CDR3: CASSVGSTEAFF
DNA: TGTGCCAGCAGTGTCGGGAGTACTGAAGCTTTCTTT

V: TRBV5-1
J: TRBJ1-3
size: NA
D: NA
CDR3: CASSQKGPGSGNTIYF
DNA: TGCGCCAGCAGCCAAAAAGGCCCGGGTTCCGGAAACACCATATATTTT

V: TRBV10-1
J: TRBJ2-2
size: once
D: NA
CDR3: CASSGTTNTGELFF
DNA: TGCGCCAGCAGTGGGACAACGAACACCGGGGAGCTGTTTTTT

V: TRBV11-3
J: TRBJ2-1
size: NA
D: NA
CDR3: CASSVGIHNEQFF
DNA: TGTGCCAGCAGCGTCGGGATTCACAATGAGCAGTTCTTC

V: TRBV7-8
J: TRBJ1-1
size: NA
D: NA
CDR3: CASSRSGVGSTEAFF
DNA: TGTGCCAGCAGCCGATCAGGGGTTGGGAGCACTGAAGCTTTCTTT

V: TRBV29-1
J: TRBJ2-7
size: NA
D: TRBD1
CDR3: CSVEGTGRYEQYF
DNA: TGCAGCGTTGAGGGGACAGGGAGGTACGAGCAGTACTTC